The present TCR beta chain was sequenced within a study of low-dose radiotherapy and immunotherapy resistance in tumors. Study details: Treatment of Cohort 1 consisted of 0.5 Gy per fraction every 2 weeks, adding up to 6.5 Gy. Intravenous ipilimumab 1 mg/kg every six weeks was given with nivolumab 240 mg every two weeks. The authors gave intravenous cyclophosphamide 200 mg/m2 every two weeks, one day before radiation and immunotherapy.

Between the trimmed V and J ends, which lost 7 bases and 10 bases, there was a span of 11 bases. This CDR3 has 12 amino acids. CDR1 MGHDK and CDR2 SYGVNS come from the germline V gene. For amplifying TCRs, the PCR ran for approximately 18 cycles with Phusion, which was used together with a constant-region primer and the adapter on the V primers. In TCRdb, the reads were re-called with MiXCR into one record per CDR3 protein. The repertoire holds about 46,000 distinct CDR3 sequences, about an eighth seen once, with approximately 6.2% in the top ten. Noted time point: before trial treatment. Patients deemed eligible presented with advanced solid tumors lacking tumor-infiltrating lymphocytes. In its sample, this clonotype was seen many times.

The chain couples TRBV25-1 to TRBJ1-6; D perhaps matches TRBD1 (5 bases). The TCR comes from a female donor with ovarian cancer. Sequencing used PBMCs, obtained before treatment. CDR3 amino acids: CASNEGRSPLHF. CDR3 nucleotide sequence: TGTGCCAGCAACGAGGGGCGCTCACCCCTCCACTTT.